The 15 T cell receptor beta chains below were found in one sample sequenced in a study of neurological immune-mediated disorders. Time point: longitudinal time-point 1 (baseline). TCRdb itself ran the 5' RACE reads through MiXCR, one entry per CDR3 protein. The sample has some 71,000 distinct CDR3 sequences, about 10% seen once; the top ten hold 9.5% to 10%. The sequencing sample was made of PBMCs. All receptors come from a man aged 25 to 40 in good health.

This clonotype was counted ten times or more. The chain links TRBV5-6 to TRBJ1-1; the match to TRBD1 covers 10 bases. The CDR3 is made up of 13 amino acids. Trimming removed 4 bases from V and 4 bases from J; junction bases left unmatched: 1. CDR1 and CDR2 from the germline V gene are SGHDT and YYEEEE. The CDR3 spells CASSRTGGTEAFF. The CDR3 region has the DNA TGTGCCAGCAGCCGGACAGGGGGCACTGAAGCTTTCTTT. Based on the CDR3 plus reference TRBV5-6 and TRBJ1-1, the full variable domain is DAGVTQSPTHLIKTRGQQVTLRCSPKSGHDTVSWYQQALGQGPQFIFQYYEEEERQRGNFPDRFSGHQFPNYSSELNVNALLLGDSALYLCASSRTGGTEAFFGQGTRLTVV.

This clonotype was found many times. The chain has TRBV5-5 and TRBJ1-1; D perhaps matches TRBD1 (5 bases). Trimming shortened V by 5 bases and J by 0 bases, and 11 bases separated the two germline ends. The CDR3 extends over 14 amino acids. Germline V gene sequence: CDR1 SGHKS, CDR2 YYEKEE (reference sequence). The DNA for the CDR3 is TGTGCCAGCAGTCCGGGGCCCATGAACACTGAAGCTTTCTTT. Protein: CASSPGPMNTEAFF.

This clonotype was observed at least ten times. V and J are TRBV7-6 and TRBJ2-7; D might be TRBD1 or TRBD2, each matching 5 bases. The germline V and J ends were trimmed by 2 bases and 0 bases, with 14 bases remaining between them. Germline values: CDR1 SGHVS, CDR2 FNYEAQ. The CDR3 runs 16 residues. The CDR3 spells CASSLMGTGSSYEQYF. The CDR3 DNA is TGTGCCAGCAGCTTAATGGGGACGGGGAGCTCCTACGAGCAGTACTTC.

The chain uses TRBV6-6 and TRBJ2-7; possibly TRBD1 for D (6 bases). Trimming left V 2 bases short and J 2 bases short, with 16 bases between. The CDR3 is made up of 16 amino acids. Germline CDR1 reads MNHNY; CDR2 reads SVGAGI (reference sequence). CDR3 residues: CASSYGRGTIAYEQYF. CDR3 nucleotide sequence: TGTGCCAGCAGTTACGGTAGGGGGACCATCGCCTACGAGCAGTACTTC.

There are many counts of this clonotype. The chain employs TRBV29-1 and TRBJ2-3; no clear D gene. The CDR3 runs 14 residues. Per germline, CDR1 SQVTM and CDR2 ANQGSEA. CDR3 nucleotides: TGCATCTCGTCCGGTGACTCGTTGACAGATACGCAGTATTTT. It translates to CISSGDSLTDTQYF.

The V gene is TRBV3-1, the J gene TRBJ2-6; a possible D gene is TRBD2 (5 bases). Looked up from germline, CDR1 is LGHDT and CDR2 is YNNKEL (reference sequence). The CDR3 is 16 residues long. The germline V and J ends were trimmed by 0 bases and 3 bases, with 9 bases remaining between them. The CDR3 is CASSQEAAGGANVLTF. CDR3 nucleotides: TGTGCCAGCAGCCAAGAGGCGGCGGGTGGGGCCAACGTCCTGACTTTC.

This clonotype was recorded many times. The genes are TRBV5-1 and TRBJ2-1; D is ambiguous. The CDR3 runs to 18 residues. Deletions cut 0 bases from V and 4 bases from J, with 20 bases between. CDR1 and CDR2 (germline): SGHRS, YFSETQ. The CDR3: CASSLEWGPTTSYNEQFF. Here the CDR3 DNA reads TGCGCCAGCAGCTTGGAATGGGGTCCGACCACCTCTTACAATGAGCAGTTCTTC.

This clonotype has a count of ten or more. The rearrangement joins TRBV27 to TRBJ2-5; 7 bases line up with TRBD2. There are 14 residues in the CDR3. V gave up 5 bases and J gave up 5 bases; unmatched junction bases: 8. Germline lookup yields CDR1 MNHEY and CDR2 SMNVEV (reference sequence). In DNA, the CDR3 is TGTGCCAGCAGTCCTTGGGGGGGAGGGGAGACCCAGTACTTC. The encoded protein is CASSPWGGGETQYF.

This clonotype was counted many times. The chain carries TRBV5-6 and TRBJ1-1; unclear D gene. Trimming shortened V by 4 bases and J by 4 bases, and 17 bases separated the two germline ends. Germline V gene lookup returns CDR1 SGHDT and CDR2 YYEEEE. This CDR3 contains 15 residues. The CDR3 reads CASSGVETLSTEAFF. The CDR3 DNA is TGTGCCAGCAGCGGGGTTGAGACTTTGTCCACTGAAGCTTTCTTT.

This clonotype has more than one count but fewer than ten. The CDR3 nucleotides are TGCAGTGCCCAAGACTACGCGGAGAGCACAGATACGCAGTATTTT. Its protein is CSAQDYAESTDTQYF. This sequence joins TRBV20-1 and TRBJ2-3; tentative D call: TRBD2 (5 bases). CDR1 and CDR2 (germline): DFQATT, SNEGSKA (reference sequence). V lost 6 bases and J 0 bases, leaving 16 bases between the germline ends. The CDR3 runs to 15 residues.

The sample holds a few counts of this clonotype. The chain combines TRBV7-2 with TRBJ2-1; 9 bases map to TRBD2. The germline gives CDR1 SGHTA, CDR2 FQGNSA. The V segment lost 3 bases and the J segment 6 bases; nucleotides outside the gene matches: 9. This CDR3 is built from 16 residues. CDR3 sequence reads: CASSFSGSLGGNEQFF. In DNA form, the CDR3 reads TGTGCCAGCAGCTTTAGCGGGAGCCTCGGCGGCAATGAGCAGTTCTTC.

This clonotype was detected ten times or more. The chain joins TRBV14 to TRBJ2-1; possibly TRBD2 for D (5 bases). In germline, CDR1 is SGHDN, CDR2 FVKESK. The V and J ends lost 3 bases and 10 bases respectively, with 10 bases between them. CDR3 size: 12 residues. CDR3: CASSQEASEQFF. The CDR3 DNA sequence: TGTGCCAGCAGCCAGGAGGCGTCGGAGCAGTTCTTC.

This clonotype was observed many times. This chain links TRBV20-1 with TRBJ2-2, with a weak D call TRBD2 (5 bases). Trimming took off 6 bases at V and 1 base at J, with 12 bases between the two ends. Germline-derived CDR1 and CDR2 are DFQATT and SNEGSKA (reference sequence). The CDR3 totals 14 residues. The chain's CDR3 is CSAQGSRNTGELFF. In DNA, the CDR3 is TGCAGTGCCCAAGGGAGTAGGAACACCGGGGAGCTGTTTTTT.

This clonotype was detected ten times or more. This sequence joins TRBV12-3 or TRBV12-4 and TRBJ2-2; 9 bases map to TRBD2. V trimming: 7 bases; J trimming: 8 bases; junction bases outside the gene matches: 8. The CDR3 totals 14 residues. This CDR3 reads CASKTGLALGELFF. Here the CDR3 DNA reads TGTGCCAGCAAAACCGGACTAGCGCTTGGGGAGCTGTTTTTT.

This clonotype was seen ten or more times. The chain uses TRBV5-1 and TRBJ2-7; D gene uncertain. This CDR3 is built from 12 residues. Per the germline V gene, CDR1 is SGHRS and CDR2 is YFSETQ. Trimming took 5 bases from V and 3 from J, leaving 9 bases between them. CDR3 bases: TGCGCCAGCAGACAGACAAGCTACGAGCAGTACTTC. Translating it yields CASRQTSYEQYF.